This TCR beta chain came from a study of spatial heterogeneity in lung cancer. The overall study: Where present, follow-up PBMC were sequenced a median of about 2 years after resection.

TCRdb called the 5' RACE reads again in MiXCR, with one record for every CDR3 protein. The table includes about 120,000 distinct CDR3 sequences, approximately 12% detected once. Germline V CDR1 and CDR2: ENHRY, SYGVKD. The CDR3 has 15 amino acids. With respect to this clonotype: At one boundary the junction diverges from the germline segment, which might be a read error.

Time point defined: blood at routine non-recurrence follow-up after resection. The authors sequenced whole RNA from tumor, nontumor lung or frozen PBMC without sorting. The sequence was obtained from a male donor with early-stage non-small cell lung cancer. The rearrangement joins TRBV10-3 to TRBJ1-1, with TRBD1 matching 9 bases. The input for sequencing was PBMCs, taken at follow-up. CDR3 bases: TGTGTCATCAGTGGAGGACAGGGGATGGGTACTGAAGCTTTCTTT. This sequence encodes CVISGGQGMGTEAFF.